This TCR beta chain is from a study of T cells in Graves' hyperthyroidism and ophthalmopathy. The length of the CDR3 is 16 residues. The J segment lost 3 bases and the V segment lost 9 bases, leaving 12 bases of the junction unmatched. CDR1 is ENHRY, CDR2 SYGVKD, per germline. Amplified TCR beta CDR3 regions derived from RNA transcripts. The HTBI primer set drove a first-round RT-PCR of the TCR CDR3. TCRdb re-derived calls from the multiplex PCR reads in MiXCR, one entry per CDR3 protein. This repertoire shows more than 75,000 distinct CDR3 sequences, roughly 49% found once; its top ten account for 27%. Patients aged 18 to 65 with hyperthyroidism were newly diagnosed, with duration under 2 months.

This chain links TRBV10-3 with TRBJ2-2, with 8 bases aligning to TRBD1. The sequence came from a woman between 40 and 50 years old with Graves' hyperthyroidism. The sequenced material came from blood. Written as DNA, the CDR3 is TGTGCCATGATGGACAGGGTTAATGGCTACACCGGGGAGCTGTTTTTT. This sequence encodes CAMMDRVNGYTGELFF.